This T cell receptor beta chain was retrieved from a study of T cells after yellow fever vaccination. Study results and caveats: Once the booster was given, most primary-vaccination clones reappeared, at just under 98% for CD4 and 85% to 90% for CD8.

The J segment lost 4 bases and the V segment lost 4 bases, leaving 4 bases of the junction unmatched. The CDR3 runs 14 residues. CDR1 ENHRY and CDR2 SYGVKD come from the germline V gene. TCRdb re-analysed the 5' RACE reads in MiXCR, keeping a single row per CDR3 protein. The sample holds around 530,000 distinct CDR3 sequences, around a sixth seen once. This clonotype was seen ten or more times. What it recognizes is unknown. The origin of this receptor is a man aged 18 to 29 who received the YFV17D yellow fever vaccine. This rearrangement joins TRBV10-3 to TRBJ2-5, with 9 nucleotides matching TRBD1. Sequenced here: PBMCs, sampled more than 4 days after the first yellow fever vaccination. CDR3 nucleotides: TGTGCCATCAGTGCCGGGACAGGGAGAGAGACCCAGTACTTC. Translated, it gives CAISAGTGRETQYF.